A single sample gave rise to the 9 T cell receptor beta chains below, sequenced in a study of blood T cell repertoires in COVID-19. The assay was immunoSEQ multiplex PCR, and TCRdb's table has in-frame clones only and misses some. The profile shows around 130,000 clones, around three quarters of them singletons. Sequenced: peripheral blood. All receptors come from a human donor in a cohort sampled during active COVID-19.

This chain connects TRBV3-1 (or the pseudogene TRBV3-2) to TRBJ2-7; D may be TRBD1 (5 bases). CDR1 is LGHDT and CDR2 is YNNKEL in the germline V gene (reference sequence). There are 15 residues in the CDR3. V lost 0 bases and J 1 base, leaving 10 bases between the germline ends. The CDR3 DNA follows: TGTGCCAGCAGCCAAGAATGGGGCAGTTCCTACGAGCAGTACTTC. Protein product: CASSQEWGSSYEQYF.

The V and J genes are TRBV9 and TRBJ2-1, with D possibly matching TRBD1 (6 bases). V lost 3 bases to trimming and J lost 6 bases, with 16 bases between them. The CDR3 has 15 residues. Looked up from germline, CDR1 is SGDLS and CDR2 is YYNGEE. The DNA of the CDR3 is TGTGCCAGCAGCGCAGGAGGCCAGGGGTTCAATGAGCAGTTCTTC. This translates into CASSAGGQGFNEQFF.

The V gene is TRBV11-2, the J gene TRBJ1-1, with TRBD1 identical over 10 bases. The germline V gene has CDR1 SGHAT and CDR2 FQNNGV. The V segment lost 0 bases and the J segment 5 bases; nucleotides outside the gene matches: 3. The CDR3 sequence is 15 residues long. CDR3 loop: CASSLDGQGGTEAFF. The CDR3 DNA reads as TGTGCCAGCAGCTTAGACGGACAGGGGGGAACTGAAGCTTTCTTT.

This chain joins TRBV4-1 and TRBJ2-2; D unresolved. The CDR3 extends over 14 amino acids. Trimming cost V 1 base and J 5 bases, with 8 bases left between them. In germline, CDR1 is MGHRA, CDR2 YSYEKL. The CDR3 DNA reads TGCGCCAGCAGCCAAGGATCCGGGACCGGGGAGCTGTTTTTT. Its protein product is CASSQGSGTGELFF.

The V gene is TRBV19, the J gene TRBJ1-2; 9 bases map to TRBD1. The CDR3 totals 15 residues. Germline V CDR1 and CDR2: LNHDA, SQIVND (reference sequence). The V segment lost 5 bases and the J segment 4 bases; nucleotides outside the gene matches: 8. CDR3 loop: CASSSWTGAAYGYTF. CDR3 in DNA: TGTGCCAGTAGTTCCTGGACAGGGGCGGCCTATGGCTACACCTTC.

This rearrangement joins TRBV10-1 to TRBJ1-1, with D perhaps TRBD1 (5 bases). V was trimmed by 4 bases and J by 0 bases, leaving 9 bases between them. This CDR3 is built from 14 residues. The germline V gene encodes CDR1 WNHNN and CDR2 SYGVQD (reference sequence). CDR3: CASSVDRLNTEAFF. In nucleotides, the CDR3 is TGCGCCAGCAGTGTCGACAGACTGAACACTGAAGCTTTCTTT.

The chain couples TRBV28 to TRBJ1-6; D is uncertain. V shed 2 bases and J shed 4 bases, with 6 bases lying between them. This CDR3 is built from 14 residues. The germline CDR1 and CDR2 sequences are MDHEN and SYDVKM. CDR3 bases: TGTGCCAGCAGTTTAAATCAGTATAATTCACCCCTCCACTTT. This encodes CASSLNQYNSPLHF.

The chain combines TRBV7-8 with TRBJ2-3; TRBD2 agrees at 9 bases. Germline CDR1 and CDR2: SGHVS and FQNEAQ. Trimming cost V 0 bases and J 5 bases; bases outside gene matches: 6. The CDR3 contains 16 residues. The CDR3 here is CASSLASGGIGDTQYF. The DNA of the CDR3 is TGTGCCAGCAGCTTAGCTAGCGGGGGTATCGGAGATACGCAGTATTTT.

The chain couples TRBV6-5 to TRBJ2-5; TRBD2 aligns across 12 bases. CDR3 length: 15 residues. The J segment lost 5 bases and the V segment lost 11 bases, leaving 12 bases of the junction unmatched. Germline loops: CDR1 MNHEY, CDR2 SVGAGI. The DNA for the CDR3 is TGTGCCTCGAGACTAGCGGGGGAATATTCGGAGACCCAGTACTTC. Translation: CASRLAGEYSETQYF.